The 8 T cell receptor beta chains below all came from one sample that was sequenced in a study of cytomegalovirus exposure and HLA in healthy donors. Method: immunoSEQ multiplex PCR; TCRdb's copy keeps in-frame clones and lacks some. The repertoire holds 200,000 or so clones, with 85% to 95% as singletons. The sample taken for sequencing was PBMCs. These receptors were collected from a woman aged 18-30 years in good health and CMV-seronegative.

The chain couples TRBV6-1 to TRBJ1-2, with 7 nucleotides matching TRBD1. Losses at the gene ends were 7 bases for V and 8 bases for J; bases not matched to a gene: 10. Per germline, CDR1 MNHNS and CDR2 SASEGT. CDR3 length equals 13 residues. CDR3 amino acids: CASTSTGIRGYTF. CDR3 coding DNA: TGTGCCAGCACCTCGACAGGGATAAGGGGCTACACCTTC.

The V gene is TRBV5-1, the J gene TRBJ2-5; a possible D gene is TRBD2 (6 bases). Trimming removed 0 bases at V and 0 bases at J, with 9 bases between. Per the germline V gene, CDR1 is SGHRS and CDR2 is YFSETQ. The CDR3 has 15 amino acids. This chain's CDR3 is CASSLVASDQETQYF. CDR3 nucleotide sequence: TGCGCCAGCAGCTTGGTTGCTAGCGACCAAGAGACCCAGTACTTC.

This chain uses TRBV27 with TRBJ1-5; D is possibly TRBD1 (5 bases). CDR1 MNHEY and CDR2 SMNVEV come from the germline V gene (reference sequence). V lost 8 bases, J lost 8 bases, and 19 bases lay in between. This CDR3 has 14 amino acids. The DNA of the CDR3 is TGTGCCAGCCGCCTGGGGGGGGGTGGGAAGCCCCAGCATTTT. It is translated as CASRLGGGGKPQHF.

The chain's CDR3 is CASSPGQGDTEAFF. As DNA, the CDR3 is TGTGCCAGCAGTCCGGGACAGGGAGACACTGAAGCTTTCTTT. The chain is built from TRBV28 and TRBJ1-1; 9 bases line up with TRBD1. This CDR3 is built from 14 residues. CDR1 is MDHEN, CDR2 SYDVKM, per germline. J lost 3 bases, V lost 5 bases, and 4 bases had no gene match.

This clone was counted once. This CDR3 reads CASSYSRDRRGTEAFF. CDR3 sequence (DNA): TGTGCCAGCAGTTACTCCCGGGACAGGAGGGGCACTGAAGCTTTCTTT. This chain uses TRBV6-6 with TRBJ1-1; the match to TRBD1 covers 8 bases. V lost 0 bases and J lost 4; bases outside the gene matches: 7. Germline loops: CDR1 MNHNY, CDR2 SVGAGI (reference sequence). The CDR3 covers 16 residues.

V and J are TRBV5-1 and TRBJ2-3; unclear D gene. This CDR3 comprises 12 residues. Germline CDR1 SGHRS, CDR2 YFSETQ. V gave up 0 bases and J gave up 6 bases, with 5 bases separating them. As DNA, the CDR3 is TGCGCCAGCAGCTTGGCCGTGGATACGCAGTATTTT. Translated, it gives CASSLAVDTQYF.

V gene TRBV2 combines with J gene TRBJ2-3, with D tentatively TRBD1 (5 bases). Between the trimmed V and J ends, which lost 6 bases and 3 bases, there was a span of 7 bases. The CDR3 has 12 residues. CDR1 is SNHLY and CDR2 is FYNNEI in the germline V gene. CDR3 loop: CASRDNTDTQYF. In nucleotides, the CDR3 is TGTGCCAGCAGGGACAATACAGATACGCAGTATTTT.

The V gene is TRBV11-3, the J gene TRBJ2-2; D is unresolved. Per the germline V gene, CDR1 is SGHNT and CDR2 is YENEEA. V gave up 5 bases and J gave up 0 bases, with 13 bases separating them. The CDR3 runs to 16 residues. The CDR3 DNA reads TGTGCCAGCAGCCCTTACTCGCTCCCGAACACCGGGGAGCTGTTTTTT. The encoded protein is CASSPYSLPNTGELFF. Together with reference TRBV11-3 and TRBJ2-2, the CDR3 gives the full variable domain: EAGVVQSPRYKIIEKKQPVAFWCNPISGHNTLYWYLQNLGQGPELLIRYENEEAVDDSQLPKDRFSAERLKGVDSTLKIQPAELGDSAVYLCASSPYSLPNTGELFFGEGSRLTVL.